This T cell receptor (beta chain) was observed in a study of cytomegalovirus exposure and HLA in healthy donors. Study findings and constraints: The study flagged approximately 180 TCR beta chains as cytomegalovirus-associated.

Amplification used 60 Vbeta primers and 13 Jbeta primers. The table came from immunoSEQ multiplex PCR; TCRdb's copy has only in-frame clones and leaves some out. Among around 170,000 clones listed, about 82% were seen once. The CDR3 has 14 residues. Germline V gene data show CDR1 as SGHVS and CDR2 as FQNEAQ. Trimming removed 5 bases from V and 0 bases from J, with 11 bases in between. This clone was seen a single time. Its antigen remains unidentified. The receptor was isolated from a woman aged 50 to 60 in good health and CMV-seropositive. This rearrangement joins TRBV7-8 to TRBJ2-7; the D gene is possibly TRBD1 (5 bases). Sequenced: PBMCs. DNA for the CDR3: TGTGCCAGCAGCGCACAGGTAAACTCCTACGAGCAGTACTTC. The encoded protein is CASSAQVNSYEQYF.